This TCR beta chain was sequenced during a study of technical replicates of blood from a handful of donors. Repertoires were generated with immunoSEQ multiplex PCR, while TCRdb's copy carries only in-frame clones and drops some. The profile shows 45,000 to 60,000 clones, about 95% of them singletons. The junction had 9 bases not matched to a gene; V was cut back by 5 bases and J by 0 bases. This CDR3 has 18 amino acids. Germline V gives CDR1 LNHDA, CDR2 SQIVND (reference sequence). Input material: PBMCs. The sequence was obtained from a human donor in good health. Some clones in this sample may be carry-over from other donors' samples. V gene TRBV19 combines with J gene TRBJ1-6; 8 nucleotides agree with TRBD1. This CDR3 is CASSPRDRLSSYNSPLHF. Written as DNA, the CDR3 is TGTGCCAGTAGTCCAAGGGACAGGCTAAGCTCCTATAATTCACCCCTCCACTTT.